The 19 T cell receptor beta chains below come from one sample, sequenced in a study of lymphopenia after photon versus proton radiotherapy. TCRdb's copy holds only in-frame clones and misses some; the assay was immunoSEQ multiplex PCR. Of tens of thousands of clones detected, 80% to 90% appear once; the ten largest clones hold 9.5% to 14%. The sequences come from peripheral blood, collected from a patient treated with proton-based radiotherapy. These receptors were taken from an elderly man with esophageal cancer.

V gene TRBV4-3 combines with J gene TRBJ2-5, with TRBD2 matching 9 bases. Germline V gene lookup returns CDR1 LGHNA and CDR2 YSLEER. The CDR3 is 16 amino acids. V was pared by 0 bases and J by 4 bases, with 6 bases of the junction left unmatched. Written as DNA, the CDR3 is TGCGCCAGCAGCCAAGAAGGTAGCGGGAGAGGAGAGACCCAGTACTTC. It translates to CASSQEGSGRGETQYF.

This sequence joins TRBV7-8 and TRBJ2-5, with 9 bases matching TRBD2. Germline CDR1 and CDR2: SGHVS and FQNEAQ. This CDR3 has 16 amino acids. Unmatched junction bases numbered 5, after V lost 2 bases and J lost 1 base. The CDR3 reads CASSLLLAGFQETQYF. The CDR3 DNA reads TGTGCCAGCAGCTTATTACTAGCGGGCTTCCAAGAGACCCAGTACTTC.

This chain links TRBV6-5 with TRBJ1-6, with TRBD1 as a possible D gene (6 bases). CDR1 is MNHEY, CDR2 SVGAGI, per germline. Trimming shortened V by 8 bases and J by 10 bases, and 18 bases separated the two germline ends. The CDR3 length is 14 residues. This chain's CDR3 is CASSTRGTESPLHF. The CDR3 DNA is TGTGCCAGCTCTACCAGGGGTACAGAGTCACCCCTCCACTTT.

This clone has just one count. The CDR3 DNA sequence: TGCGCCAGCAGCCAAGAAGGTTACAGGCCCTATGGCTACACCTTC. This encodes CASSQEGYRPYGYTF. The chain recombines TRBV4-3 with TRBJ1-2; D may be TRBD1 (5 bases). The CDR3 sequence is 15 residues long. The V gene lost 0 bases and the J gene lost 4 bases, with 12 bases spanning the gap. CDR1 and CDR2 from the germline V gene are LGHNA and YSLEER.

This clone was recorded once. The chain joins TRBV5-4 to TRBJ2-1; D call uncertain. From germline, CDR1 is SGHNT and CDR2 YYREEE (reference sequence). The ends were cut back, 1 base at V and 4 bases at J, with 12 bases in the middle. The length of the CDR3 is 15 residues. This CDR3 is CASSLSPTAYNEQFF. CDR3 nucleotide sequence: TGTGCCAGCAGCTTGAGCCCCACGGCGTACAATGAGCAGTTCTTC.

The table lists this clone with a count of one. The chain recombines TRBV25-1 with TRBJ2-5, with D possibly TRBD1 on 7 matching bases. The CDR3 length is 17 residues. V was pared by 1 base and J by 3 bases, with 18 bases between. CDR1 MGHDK and CDR2 SYGVNS come from the germline V gene. The CDR3 nucleotides read TGTGCCAGCAGTGAATTTTACAGGGGTTGGGGGGAAGAGACCCAGTACTTC. The encoded protein is CASSEFYRGWGEETQYF.

A word on this clone: Other DNA sequences of this sample code for an identical CDR3. The V call is TRBV5-1, the J call TRBJ2-5, with 11 bases fitting TRBD1. The ends lost 4 bases at V and 0 bases at J; junction bases unmatched: 5. Germline CDR1 is SGHRS and CDR2 is YFSETQ. This CDR3 comprises 16 residues. The CDR3 DNA reads as TGCGCCAGCAGCGGCGGGACAGGGGGGTACCAAGAGACCCAGTACTTC. Protein: CASSGGTGGYQETQYF.

This clone appeared a single time. V is TRBV5-8 and J is TRBJ2-7; 10 bases are a match to TRBD1. Germline CDR1 and CDR2: SGHTS and YDEGEE. V lost 3 bases, J lost 9 bases, and 12 bases stayed unmatched. This CDR3 has 15 amino acids. The CDR3 region is CASSYRQGAQKRQYF. The DNA of the CDR3 is TGTGCCAGCAGCTACAGACAGGGGGCACAGAAACGGCAGTACTTC. The full variable domain, completed using reference TRBV5-8 and TRBJ2-7, is EAGVTQSPTHLIKTRGQQATLRCSPISGHTSVYWYQQALGLGLQFLLWYDEGEERNRGNFPPRFSGRQFPNYSSELNVNALELEDSALYLCASSYRQGAQKRQYFGPGTRLTVT.

About this clone: A much larger clone differs from this one at a single base, so this may be a read error. The chain uses TRBV19 and TRBJ2-2, with D possibly TRBD1 on 6 matching bases. The V gene's germline CDR1 is LNHDA and CDR2 SQIVND (reference sequence). V was trimmed by 7 bases and J by 2 bases, leaving 26 bases between them. This CDR3 is 19 amino acids long. The CDR3 protein is CASKLFRASRGPNTGELFF. The CDR3 nucleotides read TGTGCCAGTAAATTATTTCGGGCTAGCAGGGGCCCTAACACCGGGGAGCTGTTTTTT.

V gene TRBV27 combines with J gene TRBJ1-1, with 7 bases identical to TRBD1. J lost 3 bases, V lost 3 bases, and 4 bases had no gene match. Germline V lookup: CDR1 MNHEY, CDR2 SMNVEV (reference sequence). CDR3 length equals 14 residues. CDR3 in amino acids: CASSLGRGDTEAFF. The CDR3 DNA sequence: TGTGCCAGCAGTTTGGGCAGGGGGGACACTGAAGCTTTCTTT.

V and J are TRBV7-5 and TRBJ2-2; the D segment call TRBD2 is taken from the table without a DNA check. TRBV7-5 is a listed pseudogene. The CDR3 loop spans 17 amino acids. CDR3 in amino acids: CARYSGGPYTNTGELFF. CDR3 nucleotide sequence: TGTGCCAGATATAGCGGGGGGCCCTACACGAACACCGGGGAGCTGTTTTTT.

V usage is TRBV7-9 and J usage is TRBJ1-1; D uncertain. There are 15 residues in the CDR3. Trimming took 4 bases from V and 3 from J, leaving 15 bases between them. Germline CDR1 and CDR2: SEHNR and FQNEAQ (reference sequence). The CDR3 sequence is CASSSGNSAYTEAFF. CDR3 sequence (DNA): TGTGCCAGCAGCTCCGGGAACAGCGCCTACACTGAAGCTTTCTTT.

The chain has TRBV10-3 and TRBJ1-2; D remains ambiguous. Germline CDR1 ENHRY, CDR2 SYGVKD. V lost 4 bases, J lost 2 bases, and 8 bases lay in between. This CDR3 has 13 amino acids. The CDR3, as DNA: TGTGCCATCAGTGGTGGGTTAAACTATGGCTACACCTTC. This gives the protein CAISGGLNYGYTF.

The rearrangement uses TRBV27 and TRBJ1-1, with no clear D. CDR3 length: 13 residues. Germline loops: CDR1 MNHEY, CDR2 SMNVEV (reference sequence). Trimming shortened V by 2 bases and J by 1 base, and 5 bases separated the two germline ends. CDR3 residues: CASSLGENTEAFF. The CDR3 nucleotides are TGTGCCAGCAGTTTAGGTGAGAACACTGAAGCTTTCTTT.

V gene TRBV19 combines with J gene TRBJ1-1; TRBD1 is a possible D gene (5 bases). CDR1 is LNHDA and CDR2 is SQIVND in the germline V gene (reference sequence). This CDR3 has 14 amino acids. Trimming took off 11 bases at V and 0 bases at J, with 16 bases between the two ends. The CDR3 region has the DNA TGTGCCTCATCCCCCGGACAACTGAACACTGAAGCTTTCTTT. It is translated as CASSPGQLNTEAFF.

This chain connects TRBV18 to TRBJ2-1; D might be TRBD2 (6 bases). V lost 3 bases, J lost 0 bases, and 12 bases lay in between. The CDR3 sequence is 16 residues long. Per the germline V gene, CDR1 is KGHSH and CDR2 is LQKENI. The CDR3 coding sequence is TGTGCCAGCTCACCCGATCTAGCGTTCTCCTACAATGAGCAGTTCTTC. Translated: CASSPDLAFSYNEQFF.

This clone was detected a few times. CDR3 residues: CASSQVNSLNVLTF. The CDR3 nucleotides are TGTGCCAGCAGCCAAGTCAACAGTCTAAACGTCCTGACTTTC. The chain has TRBV14 and TRBJ2-6; D unresolved. The CDR3 extends over 14 amino acids. Germline V lookup: CDR1 SGHDN, CDR2 FVKESK. The V and J ends lost 1 base and 10 bases respectively, with 11 bases between them. Full variable domain (remainder filled in from reference TRBV14 and TRBJ2-6): EAGVTQFPSHSVIEKGQTVTLRCDPISGHDNLYWYRRVMGKEIKFLLHFVKESKQDESGMPNNRFLAERTGGTYSTLKVQPAELEDSGVYFCASSQVNSLNVLTFGAGSRLTVL.

This clone occurred once. The rearrangement uses TRBV28 and TRBJ2-7; 10 bases map to TRBD1. This CDR3 spans 16 amino acids. The germline V gene has CDR1 MDHEN and CDR2 SYDVKM. V dropped 5 bases and J dropped 3; count of bases not matched to a gene: 10. The CDR3 is CASSPSSGQGDYEQYF. CDR3 DNA sequence: TGTGCCAGCAGTCCGTCTTCAGGACAGGGGGACTACGAGCAGTACTTC.

The chain links TRBV2 to TRBJ2-2; possibly TRBD1 for D (5 bases). The V gene's germline CDR1 is SNHLY and CDR2 FYNNEI. The germline V and J ends were trimmed by 4 bases and 2 bases, with 14 bases remaining between them. The CDR3 contains 16 residues. As DNA, the CDR3 is TGTGCCAGCAGTGGTCTGAGACGGACAAACACCGGGGAGCTGTTTTTT. It translates to CASSGLRRTNTGELFF.